This passage covers 6 T cell receptor beta chains from one sample sequenced in a study of CD8 T cells in ankylosing spondylitis. Study-wide points: Blood of patients with ankylosing spondylitis appeared to be characterized by a TCR beta motif of several highly homologous variants.

TCRdb re-called the 5' RACE reads with MiXCR, one entry per CDR3 protein. This repertoire shows fewer than 550,000 distinct CDR3 sequences, about 5.4% found once; its top ten account for under 4.5%. The antigens of these receptors remain unknown. Sequencing used blood, either unsorted or a sorted T cell fraction (not recorded which). Receptor source: a male donor with ankylosing spondylitis.

This clonotype was observed at least ten times. The genes are TRBV29-1 and TRBJ2-5, with 8 nucleotides matching TRBD1. Unmatched junction bases numbered 18, after V lost 4 bases and J lost 5 bases. Germline CDR1 is SQVTM and CDR2 is ANQGSEA. CDR3 length equals 17 residues. CDR3 residues: CSVVPRGPYSWKETQYF. CDR3 DNA: TGCAGCGTTGTACCCAGGGGGCCTTATTCTTGGAAGGAGACCCAGTACTTC.

In this sample, this clonotype turned up many times. The V gene is TRBV7-2, the J gene TRBJ1-1; D unclear. V lost 3 bases and J lost 4, with 15 bases in between. Germline V gene data show CDR1 as SGHTA and CDR2 as FQGNSA. The CDR3 totals 15 residues. CDR3 DNA: TGTGCCAGCAGCTTCCAGGACGCTGGGGTCACTGAAGCTTTCTTT. This encodes CASSFQDAGVTEAFF. The whole variable domain, remainder taken from reference TRBV7-2 and TRBJ1-1, is GAGVSQSPSNKVTEKGKDVELRCDPISGHTALYWYRQSLGQGLEFLIYFQGNSAPDKSGLPSDRFSAERTGGSVSTLTIQRTQQEDSAVYLCASSFQDAGVTEAFFGQGTRLTVV.

This clonotype was detected ten times or more. The chain carries TRBV7-9 and TRBJ2-1; 14 nucleotides align to TRBD2. The CDR3 covers 17 residues. The trim removed 5 bases at V and 1 base at J, leaving 4 bases unmatched. From germline, CDR1 is SEHNR and CDR2 FQNEAQ (reference sequence). The CDR3 bases are TGTGCCAGCAGCAGACGGACTAGCGGGAGGTCCTACAATGAGCAGTTCTTC. Protein sequence: CASSRRTSGRSYNEQFF.

Ten or more counts support this clonotype. V is TRBV10-3 and J is TRBJ2-3; 7 nucleotides align to TRBD1. CDR1 and CDR2 from the germline V gene are ENHRY and SYGVKD. The CDR3 runs to 13 residues. V trimming: 6 bases; J trimming: 4 bases; junction bases outside the gene matches: 4. CDR3 sequence (DNA): TGTGCCATCAGCGGACAGGTCGCAGATACGCAGTATTTT. Residues: CAISGQVADTQYF.

With respect to this clonotype: This clone may be a read error of a much larger clone one base away. The rearrangement joins TRBV4-3 to TRBJ2-7; D is perhaps TRBD2 (6 bases). Trimming took off 6 bases at V and 4 bases at J, with 25 bases between the two ends. CDR3 length: 17 amino acids. Germline lookup yields CDR1 LGHNA and CDR2 YSLEER. The chain's CDR3 is CASRQTFGSGELYEQYF. The CDR3 DNA reads as TGCGCCAGCAGACAAACCTTCGGCTCGGGAGAATTGTACGAGCAGTACTTC.

This clonotype was detected many times. This chain uses TRBV12-3 or TRBV12-4 with TRBJ1-2; D ambiguous. CDR3 length: 13 residues. Trimming removed 2 bases at V and 3 bases at J, with 7 bases between. The CDR3 DNA reads TGTGCCAGCAGTTTACCCGGCGACTATGGCTACACCTTC. Protein sequence: CASSLPGDYGYTF.